This T cell receptor beta chain comes out of a study of OX40 agonist ivuxolimab in advanced cancers. Regarding the research as a whole: Ivuxolimab was an agonistic, fully human IgG2 monoclonal antibody directed against OX40 (CD134), a costimulatory receptor. Intravenous ivuxolimab was administered to patients every 2 weeks at six dose levels: 0.01, 0.1, 0.3, 1.5, 3 and 10 mg/kg. Partial responses were achieved by three dose-escalation patients, of whom one had hepatocellular carcinoma and two had cutaneous melanoma. In the dose-escalation cohort, 82.7% of patients were male, and the mean age was approximately 64 years, with a range of about 20 to 90. Peripheral TCRbeta sequencing aimed to test whether ivuxolimab altered TCR sequence diversity and caused clonal T-cell expansion. Patients were allowed to have had prior anti-PD-1, anti-PD-L1 or anti-CTLA-4 therapy, and 40% to 45% of the dose-escalation patients had been treated with checkpoint inhibitors. Among the roughly 50 dose-escalation patients, some 19 had hepatocellular carcinoma, approximately 15 melanoma, 9 renal cell carcinoma and 9 head and neck cancer. The paper covers the monotherapy dose-escalation part of the phase I ivuxolimab trial, which included N ≈ 54 patients.

Patients with autoimmune disease history or receiving systemic immunosuppression were excluded from the trial. In every dose cohort, peripheral blood was drawn for TCR sequencing at baseline, cycle 4 day 1, and cycle 7 day 1. The samples were drawn from a first-in-human, open-label, multicenter phase I dose-escalation trial of ivuxolimab. Adults with locally advanced or metastatic melanoma, renal cell, hepatocellular, or head and neck squamous cell carcinoma were enrolled in the trial. Before TCR sequencing, CD4+ and CD8+ T cells were separately sorted from peripheral blood. This clone has a handful of counts. Its antigen is unknown. Within one base of it there is no much larger clone, and no base qualities were kept. For sequencing of the TCRbeta CDR3 region, genomic DNA was extracted from the sorted cells. TCRbeta CDR3 regions were sequenced using the immunoSEQ Assay. TCRdb's version of the immuneACCESS table is confined to in-frame rearrangements and falls short of the full clone set. An unresolved V gene accounts for under half of the shortfall where checked; the remainder is of unknown origin. This sample has about 76,000 clones in its table, and more than 85% of those were observed once. Jointly, the top ten make up 2% to 3% of the sample.

Overall study outcomes, separate from this receptor: Low levels of normalized T-cell clonal expansion were also seen in some patients who did not respond. In partial responders in the 0.1-3.0 mg/kg groups, normalized peripheral clonal expansion was found to be among the lowest, especially among CD8+ T cells. Clonal expansion of both CD4+ and CD8+ blood T cells was observed from baseline to week 6 at doses 0.1 to 3.0 mg/kg. Which antigens the clonally expanded peripheral T cells were specific for was not determined. After ivuxolimab, more expanded clones were found on average in CD8+ T cells than in CD4+ T cells.

From its cysteine to its phenylalanine, the CDR3 spans 14 amino acids. CDR3 DNA is the only sequence kept; it has 42 bases, read in frame from the first base. V is reduced by 2 bases and J by 4 bases, leaving a spacing of 11 bases between them. For CDR1 and CDR2, the germline V gene (reference sequence) lists MNHNY and SVGAGI. The rearrangement combines TRBV6-6 with TRBJ2-5, with the D gene not confidently named. This TCR was sampled from an adult with an advanced solid tumor such as melanoma, head and neck, liver or kidney cancer. Source: CD4+ or CD8+ T cells sorted from blood, taken in a trial of the OX40 agonist ivuxolimab. The DNA sequence follows: TGTGCCAGCAGTTACGATCTGTTGGGAGAGACCCAGTACTTC. Its translation is CASSYDLLGETQYF.